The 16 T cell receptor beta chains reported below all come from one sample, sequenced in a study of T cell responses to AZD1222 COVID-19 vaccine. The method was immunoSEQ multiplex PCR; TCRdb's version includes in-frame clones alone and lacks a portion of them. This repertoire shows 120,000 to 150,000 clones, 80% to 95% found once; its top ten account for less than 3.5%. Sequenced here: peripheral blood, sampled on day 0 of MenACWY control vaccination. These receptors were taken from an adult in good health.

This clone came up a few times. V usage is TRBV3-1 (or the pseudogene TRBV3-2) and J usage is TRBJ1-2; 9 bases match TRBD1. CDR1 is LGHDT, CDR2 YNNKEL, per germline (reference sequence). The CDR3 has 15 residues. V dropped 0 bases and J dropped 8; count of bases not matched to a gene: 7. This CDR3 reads CASSQELYRGQGYTF. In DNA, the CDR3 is TGTGCCAGCAGCCAAGAGTTGTACAGGGGGCAAGGCTACACCTTC.

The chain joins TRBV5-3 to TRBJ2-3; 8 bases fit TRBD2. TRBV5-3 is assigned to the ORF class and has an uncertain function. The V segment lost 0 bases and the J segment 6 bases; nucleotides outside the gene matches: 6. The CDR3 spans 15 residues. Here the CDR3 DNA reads TGTGCCAGAAGCTTGGCCCGGGGGGGTATCGATACGCAGTATTTT. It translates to CARSLARGGIDTQYF.

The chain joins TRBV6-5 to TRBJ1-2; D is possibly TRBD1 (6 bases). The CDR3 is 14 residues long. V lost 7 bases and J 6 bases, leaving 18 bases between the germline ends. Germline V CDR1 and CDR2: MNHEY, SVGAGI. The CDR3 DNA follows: TGTGCCAGCAAGCCCGGGGGGCGATCGGATGGCTACACCTTC. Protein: CASKPGGRSDGYTF.

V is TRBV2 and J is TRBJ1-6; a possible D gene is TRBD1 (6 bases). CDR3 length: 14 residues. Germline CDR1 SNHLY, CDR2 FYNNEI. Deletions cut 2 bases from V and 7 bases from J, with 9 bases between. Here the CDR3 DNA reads TGTGCCAGCAGTGAAATGCAGGGGAATTCACCCCTCCACTTT. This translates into CASSEMQGNSPLHF.

CDR3 residues: CASSQPYGYTF. For the CDR3, the DNA is TGCGCCAGCAGCCAACCCTATGGCTACACCTTC. The V call is TRBV4-1, the J call TRBJ1-2; D is ambiguous. The CDR3 covers 11 residues. The germline gives CDR1 MGHRA, CDR2 YSYEKL. Trimming pared 2 bases from V and 4 bases from J, leaving 2 bases between.

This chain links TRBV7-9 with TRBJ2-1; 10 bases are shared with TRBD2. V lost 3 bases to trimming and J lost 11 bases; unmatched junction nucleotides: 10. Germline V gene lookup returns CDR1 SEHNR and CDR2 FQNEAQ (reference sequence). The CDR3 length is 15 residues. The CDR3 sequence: CASSFELAGSLQQFF. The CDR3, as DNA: TGTGCCAGCAGCTTCGAACTAGCGGGGTCCCTTCAGCAGTTCTTC.

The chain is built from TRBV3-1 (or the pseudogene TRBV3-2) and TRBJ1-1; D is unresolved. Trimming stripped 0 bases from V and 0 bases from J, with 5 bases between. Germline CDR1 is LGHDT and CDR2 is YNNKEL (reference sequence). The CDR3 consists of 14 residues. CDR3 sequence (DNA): TGTGCCAGCAGCCAAGAGGTCATGAACACTGAAGCTTTCTTT. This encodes CASSQEVMNTEAFF.

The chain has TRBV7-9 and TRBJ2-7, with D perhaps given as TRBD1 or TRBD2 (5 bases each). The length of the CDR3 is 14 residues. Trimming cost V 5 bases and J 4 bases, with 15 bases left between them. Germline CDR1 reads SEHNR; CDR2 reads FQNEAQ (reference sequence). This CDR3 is CASSPSGGEYEQYF. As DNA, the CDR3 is TGTGCCAGCAGCCCCTCTGGGGGAGAGTACGAGCAGTACTTC.

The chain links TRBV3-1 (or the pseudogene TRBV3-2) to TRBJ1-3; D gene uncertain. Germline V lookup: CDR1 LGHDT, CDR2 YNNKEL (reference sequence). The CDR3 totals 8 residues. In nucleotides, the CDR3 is TGTGGCGGAAACACCATATATTTT. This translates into CGGNTIYF.

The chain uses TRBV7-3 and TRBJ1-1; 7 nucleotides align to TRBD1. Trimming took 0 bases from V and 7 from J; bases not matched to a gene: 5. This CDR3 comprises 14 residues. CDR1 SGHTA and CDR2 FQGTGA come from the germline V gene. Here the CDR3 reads CASSLTGQLGEAFF. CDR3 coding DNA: TGTGCCAGCAGCTTAACGGGACAGTTGGGTGAAGCTTTCTTT.

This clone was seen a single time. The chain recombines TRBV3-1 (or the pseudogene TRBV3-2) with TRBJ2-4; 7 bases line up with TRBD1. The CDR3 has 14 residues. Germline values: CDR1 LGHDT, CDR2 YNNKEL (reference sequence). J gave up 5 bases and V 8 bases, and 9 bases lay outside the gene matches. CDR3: CASQRGTAQNIQYF. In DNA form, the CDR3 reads TGTGCCAGCCAAAGGGGGACAGCTCAAAACATTCAGTACTTC.

CDR3 amino acids: CATSDGTSGRFLVSYNEQFF. The CDR3 nucleotides read TGTGCCACCAGTGATGGGACTAGCGGGAGGTTTCTAGTCTCCTACAATGAGCAGTTCTTC. V usage is TRBV24-1 and J usage is TRBJ2-1; TRBD2 aligns across 15 bases. The CDR3 is 20 amino acids. Germline loops: CDR1 KGHDR, CDR2 SFDVKD. Losses at the gene ends were 3 bases for V and 0 bases for J; bases not matched to a gene: 8.

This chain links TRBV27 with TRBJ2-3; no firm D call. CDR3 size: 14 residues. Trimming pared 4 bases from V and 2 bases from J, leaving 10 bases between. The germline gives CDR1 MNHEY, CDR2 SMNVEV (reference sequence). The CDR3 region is CASSSLPSTDTQYF. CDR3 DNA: TGTGCCAGCAGTTCACTTCCCTCCACAGATACGCAGTATTTT.

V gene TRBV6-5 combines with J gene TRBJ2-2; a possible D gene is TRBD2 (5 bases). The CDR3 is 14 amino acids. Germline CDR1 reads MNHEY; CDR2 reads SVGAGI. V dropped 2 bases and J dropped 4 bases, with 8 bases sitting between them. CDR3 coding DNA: TGTGCCAGCAGTTACCGTCGGGGCACCGGGGAGCTGTTTTTT. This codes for CASSYRRGTGELFF.

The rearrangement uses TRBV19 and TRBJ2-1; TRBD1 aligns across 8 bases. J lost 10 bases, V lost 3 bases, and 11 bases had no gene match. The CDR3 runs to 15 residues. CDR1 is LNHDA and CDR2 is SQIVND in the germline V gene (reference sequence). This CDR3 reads CASSIMLGQVHEQFF. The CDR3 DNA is TGTGCCAGTAGTATTATGCTGGGACAGGTACACGAGCAGTTCTTC.

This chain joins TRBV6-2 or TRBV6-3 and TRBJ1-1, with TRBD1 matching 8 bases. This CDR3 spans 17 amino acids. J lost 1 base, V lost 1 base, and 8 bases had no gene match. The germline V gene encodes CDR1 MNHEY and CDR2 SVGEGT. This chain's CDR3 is CASSYYPPGTGNTEAFF. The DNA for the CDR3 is TGTGCCAGCAGTTACTATCCCCCCGGGACAGGGAACACTGAAGCTTTCTTT.